This T cell receptor (beta chain) was recorded in a study of blood T cell repertoires in COVID-19. Whole-study context: T cells, B-cell-depleted T cells, or PBMCs provided the cDNA or gDNA that served as material.

Followed longitudinally, the Seattle patients had been enrolled during active infection. This clone has just one count. Trimming removed 5 bases from V and 0 bases from J, with 7 bases in between. This CDR3 is 13 amino acids long. In germline, CDR1 is LNHDA, CDR2 SQIVND (reference sequence). Per the original methods: Scientists estimated how many nucleated cells there were by amplifying reference gene primers. TCRdb keeps only in-frame clones here, not all; method: immunoSEQ multiplex PCR. That table is the source of V, J and clone size, and D and trimming were worked out from the DNA. The data contain about 50,000 clones, roughly 87% of them seen just once; the ten biggest clones take up less than 50%.

The chain combines TRBV19 with TRBJ1-1; D is ambiguous. The TCR sequence derives from a woman aged 60-75 years with COVID-19, enrolled during active disease. Material: peripheral blood. CDR3 sequence (DNA): TGTGCCAGTAGTGTCAGCGTGAACACTGAAGCTTTCTTT. Translating it yields CASSVSVNTEAFF.